This paragraph covers one T cell receptor (beta chain) sequence. Its target is unknown. This specimen comes from a study of identical twins. General study points: Out-of-frame beta sequences exhibited a weaker degree of excess twin sharing. Cord blood's abundant beta clonotypes had fewer insertions, unlike memory repertoires. Twin-shared out-of-frame alpha sequences were enriched for low generation probability. Out-of-frame sharing of TCR alpha in monozygotic twins was underestimated by models.

A single record per CDR3 protein comes from TCRdb applying MiXCR to the 5' RACE reads. Among some 240,000 distinct CDR3 sequences listed, more than 9% were seen once. Germline V CDR1 and CDR2: MNHEY, SVGEGT. Trimming removed 8 bases at V and 5 bases at J, with 21 bases between. The CDR3 is made up of 15 amino acids. The TCR comes from a man between 45 and 60 years old in good health. The chain couples TRBV6-2 or TRBV6-3 to TRBJ1-1, with a weak D call TRBD1 (6 bases). The source material was memory T cells sorted from blood. CDR3 sequence: CASVTGGAPGTEAFF. CDR3 DNA: TGTGCCAGCGTTACGGGGGGGGCGCCGGGGACTGAAGCTTTCTTT.